Each of the 14 T cell receptor beta chains below was sequenced from the same sample in a study of T cells in tuberculosis. Indicated time point: new active TB diagnosis, blood taken before or within 7 days of starting treatment. This table comes from immunoSEQ multiplex PCR, and its TCRdb copy is limited to in-frame clones, with some not included. The sample shows about 5,500 clones, approximately 97% of them seen only once. This specimen was PBMCs, taken at tuberculosis diagnosis. The receptor set was obtained from an adult with tuberculosis.

The rearrangement links TRBV6-1 to TRBJ1-5, with no clear D. Per the germline V gene, CDR1 is MNHNS and CDR2 is SASEGT. CDR3 length: 15 residues. Trimming pared 4 bases from V and 3 bases from J, leaving 13 bases between. The chain's CDR3 is CASSVSGLNNQPQHF. In nucleotides, the CDR3 is TGTGCCAGCAGTGTGTCAGGCCTTAACAATCAGCCCCAGCATTTT.

Here the CDR3 DNA reads TGTGCCTGGAGTTCACCCCGAGCCGCTTCTAACTATGGCTACACCTTC. Residues: CAWSSPRAASNYGYTF. The chain recombines TRBV30 with TRBJ1-2; no firm D call. The CDR3 consists of 16 residues. The germline V gene has CDR1 GTSNPN and CDR2 SVGIG (reference sequence). With 2 bases removed from V and 0 bases from J, the gap between germline ends came to 16 bases.

CDR3 amino acids: CASSPLTSGGENEQFF. The DNA of the CDR3 is TGTGCCAGCAGTCCTCTTACTAGCGGAGGGGAGAATGAGCAGTTCTTC. The J gene is TRBJ2-1, the V gene TRBV2, with 8 bases that match TRBD2. The CDR3 length is 16 residues. The J segment lost 7 bases and the V segment lost 5 bases, leaving 13 bases of the junction unmatched. Germline lookup yields CDR1 SNHLY and CDR2 FYNNEI.

The CDR3 bases are TGTGCCAGCAGTCGGGGGGATACGCAGTATTTT. Protein product: CASSRGDTQYF. The rearrangement joins TRBV6-5 to TRBJ2-3; D is possibly TRBD2 (6 bases). CDR3 length equals 11 residues. V was shortened by 5 bases and J by 6 bases, with 6 bases between the two germline ends. Germline values: CDR1 MNHEY, CDR2 SVGAGI.

The chain joins TRBV7-9 to TRBJ1-2, with D hard to call. The CDR3 loop spans 13 amino acids. Germline CDR1 SEHNR, CDR2 FQNEAQ (reference sequence). V lost 4 bases, J lost 13 bases, and 19 bases lay in between. In nucleotides, the CDR3 is TGTGCCAGCAGCTCTGGACTCATTCCGGCTGGCACCTTC. This gives the protein CASSSGLIPAGTF. The variable domain in full, completed from reference TRBV7-9 and TRBJ1-2, reads DTGVSQNPRHKITKRGQNVTFRCDPISEHNRLYWYRQTLGQGPEFLTYFQNEAQLEKSRLLSDRFSAERPKGSFSTLEIQRTEQGDSAMYLCASSSGLIPAGTFGSGTRLTVV.

V and J are TRBV27 and TRBJ2-3; TRBD2 agrees at 8 bases. CDR3 length: 13 residues. CDR1 is MNHEY and CDR2 is SMNVEV in the germline V gene (reference sequence). V trimming: 11 bases; J trimming: 0 bases; junction bases outside the gene matches: 4. CDR3 region: CAGERGSTDTQYF. Here the CDR3 DNA reads TGTGCCGGGGAGCGGGGGAGCACAGATACGCAGTATTTT.

The chain carries TRBV7-8 and TRBJ2-7; D remains unclear. The CDR3 is 13 residues long. CDR1 and CDR2 (germline): SGHVS, FQNEAQ. V lost 0 bases, J lost 2 bases, and 5 bases lay in between. CDR3 region: CASSLALTYEQYF. The CDR3 DNA is TGTGCCAGCAGCTTAGCCTTAACCTACGAGCAGTACTTC.

In this sample, this clone turned up once. The V and J genes are TRBV6-5 and TRBJ1-1, with a tentative D call TRBD1 (5 bases). Germline-derived CDR1 and CDR2 are MNHEY and SVGAGI. This CDR3 region has 15 residues. The ends were cut back, 7 bases at V and 4 bases at J, with 19 bases in the middle. In DNA, the CDR3 is TGTGCCAGCACCCACTACCCGGAGCAGGGCACTGAAGCTTTCTTT. It is translated as CASTHYPEQGTEAFF.

The chain employs TRBV27 and TRBJ2-7; 7 bases align to TRBD2. The germline V gene has CDR1 MNHEY and CDR2 SMNVEV (reference sequence). After removal of 11 bases from V and 4 bases from J, the junction contained 5 bases not matched to a gene. This CDR3 is built from 11 residues. This CDR3 reads CASHGGYEQYF. The DNA for the CDR3 is TGTGCCTCCCACGGGGGGTACGAGCAGTACTTC.

V usage is TRBV9 and J usage is TRBJ2-7; the match to TRBD1 covers 10 bases. This CDR3 comprises 14 residues. Per the germline V gene, CDR1 is SGDLS and CDR2 is YYNGEE. The V gene end was trimmed by 3 bases and the J gene end by 6 bases; junction bases not matched to a gene: 6. The CDR3 is CASSAGDRGAEQYF. The DNA for the CDR3 is TGTGCCAGCAGCGCTGGGGACAGGGGAGCCGAGCAGTACTTC.

This chain connects TRBV5-6 to TRBJ1-3, with a possible D match to TRBD1 (6 bases). CDR3 length: 17 residues. The germline V and J ends were trimmed by 4 bases and 0 bases, with 17 bases remaining between them. Germline V gene lookup returns CDR1 SGHDT and CDR2 YYEEEE. The CDR3 DNA reads as TGTGCCAGCAGCGCCGAGATGGACAGACTCTCTGGAAACACCATATATTTT. Translated: CASSAEMDRLSGNTIYF.

This clone was seen a single time. CDR3 sequence reads: CASHPGQSHSGANVLTF. In nucleotides, the CDR3 is TGCGCCTCCCACCCTGGACAGTCCCACTCTGGGGCCAACGTCCTGACTTTC. V gene TRBV10-2 combines with J gene TRBJ2-6, with a weak D call TRBD1 (6 bases). Germline CDR1 reads WSHSY; CDR2 reads SAAADI. CDR3 length: 17 amino acids. V lost 11 bases to trimming and J lost 0 bases, with 20 bases between them.

The chain employs TRBV7-6 and TRBJ2-3; 7 bases match TRBD2. V lost 0 bases and J lost 4; bases outside the gene matches: 1. The CDR3 contains 14 residues. Germline V CDR1 and CDR2: SGHVS, FNYEAQ. The CDR3 spells CASSLAGGSDTQYF. The CDR3 bases are TGTGCCAGCAGCTTAGCCGGGGGGTCAGATACGCAGTATTTT.

This chain links TRBV10-3 with TRBJ2-1, with 16 positions matching TRBD2. V lost 1 base and J lost 11; bases outside the gene matches: 5. Germline CDR1 ENHRY, CDR2 SYGVKD. This CDR3 contains 16 residues. DNA of the CDR3: TGTGCCATCAGTGAGTTAGCGGGACTAGCGGGAGGGAAGCAGTTCTTC. It translates to CAISELAGLAGGKQFF.